This T cell receptor beta chain came from a study of T-cell memory formation after mild COVID-19. Study conclusions and caveats: While clones contracting from day 15 to 85 were balanced between CD4 and CD8, later expanders leaned CD4+.

This clonotype was seen a handful of times. The antigen remains undetermined. TCRdb recomputed calls from the 5' RACE reads with MiXCR, one row per CDR3 protein. Found here are about 140,000 distinct CDR3 sequences, roughly 14% of them singletons; the top ten hold 14%. The trim removed 2 bases at V and 6 bases at J, leaving 6 bases unmatched. The CDR3 runs to 15 residues. The source material was PBMCs or a T cell subset sorted from them (not recorded which). The source is an adult woman who had mild COVID-19 (a few samples of this study predate the infection). Cell type and time point are not known. The rearrangement joins TRBV12-3 or TRBV12-4 to TRBJ2-1; 8 bases map to TRBD1. This CDR3 reads CASSLLQGARNEQFF. In DNA form, the CDR3 reads TGTGCCAGCAGTTTACTTCAGGGGGCTCGCAATGAGCAGTTCTTC.